The rows below give T cell receptor beta chains drawn from one sample of a study of a mutant IDH1 vaccine in newly diagnosed glioma. Sequencing was performed with immunoSEQ multiplex PCR; in TCRdb, only in-frame clones are kept and a portion is missing. The profile covers 75,000 to 95,000 clones, with nearly 90% appearing a single time and approximately 0.8% taken by the ten largest. For these TCRs, the target antigens are not known. The starting material was PBMCs, obtained from a glioma patient whose treatment included an IDH1 peptide vaccine. These TCRs come from a woman aged 45-60 years with glioma. CDR3s include the opening cysteine and the closing phenylalanine or tryptophan.

>TRBV5-1
CASSLAGGSYEQYF
>TRBV6-1
CASAPDRGDTQYF
>TRBV19
CASSIMRGAGELFF
>TRBV9
CASSQGHNGNTIYF
>TRBV4-1
CASRPQAGSYEQYF
>TRBV18
CASSPRLADNEQFF
>TRBV9
CASSVDRSSGNTIYF
>TRBV5-6
CASSLGPSWNTGELFF
>TRBV28
CASSSLNEKLFF
>TRBV28
CASSFGTGNYQPQHF
>TRBV6-5
CASSWGAGYTF
>TRBV5-8
CASSLGGVLLNTDTQYF
>TRBV6-5
CASSMEQAPYEQYF
>TRBV25-1
CASSARETQYF
>TRBV27
CASSLSTPGLAGGDTQYF
>TRBV10-3
CAISESGDNQETQYF
>TRBV5-1
CASSISGTSSYEQYF
>TRBV5-1
CASSTLTSGDTQYF
>TRBV10-2
CASSLGQGGEQFF
>TRBV5-1
CASSLMDRSSGNTIYF
>TRBV2
CAGQRFYQMNTGELFF
>TRBV14
CASSQDRGTGGYTF
>TRBV13
CASSLGNRVLYNEQFF
>TRBV14
CASSSPTYGGNAHYEQFF
>TRBV30
CAWSWGQGGYGYTF
>TRBV18
CASSPSDSLFLYEQYF
>TRBV6-1
CASSESWTGYTDTQYF
>TRBV7-2
CASSLAVGSSYNEQFF
>TRBV7-6
CASSLQMNTEAFF
>TRBV2
CASKSGGGTQYF
>TRBV29-1
CSVQGPDRTGELFF
>TRBV9
CASSVATRGANTGELFF
>TRBV4-1
CASSLMTSGTLEQYF
>TRBV5-1
CASSFERATNEKLFF
>TRBV18
CASSPPGGLSYNEQFF
>TRBV11-2
CASSLGTVYQETQYF
>TRBV7-8
CASSPFREASQFF
>TRBV7-9
CASSVRQGNTGELFF
>TRBV6-5
CASRHAGDSLYGYTF
>TRBV5-6
CASSPRISGYYGYTF
>TRBV5-1
CASSLGSGGGETQYF
>TRBV5-1
CASSLTRSVETQYF
>TRBV5-5
CASSLEVYSNQPQHF
>TRBV30
CAWSARTAYGYTF
>TRBV10-1
CASSGGRVFYGYTF
>TRBV5-1
CASSNGAGEETQYF
>TRBV7-8
CASNEVFNQPQHF
>TRBV7-2
CASSLPLAGGDTDTQYF
>TRBV5-3
CARRALRDYGYTF
>TRBV12-5
CASAGGQGDYEQYF
>TRBV6-5
CASSYSTGRETQYF
>TRBV28
CASSLGTGGGGTQYF
>TRBV5-1
CASSGPAGGKNEQFF